These 2 T cell receptor beta chains came from one sample sequenced in a study of metastatic and nonmetastatic thyroid tumors. Ahead of thyroid surgery, no patient had received treatment of any kind. TCRdb re-clonotyped the PCR reads via MiXCR. Of about 33,000 clones in the sample, roughly 19% were seen once. The sequenced sample consisted of blood. The origin of the receptors is a male donor with papillary thyroid cancer or a benign thyroid nodule (not recorded which). Some clones in this sample may be carry-over from other donors' samples.

At least ten counts were recorded for this clone. The CDR3 here is CASSSTVAGTPLHF. The CDR3, as DNA: TGTGCCAGCAGTTCGACCGTCGCGGGGACACCCCTCCACTTT. The chain carries TRBV12-3 or TRBV12-4 and TRBJ1-6; the D is unclear. The CDR3 extends over 14 amino acids. V lost 4 bases to trimming and J lost 11 bases, with 15 bases between them.

Points on this clone: The CDR3 ends on some other residue instead of the conserved phenylalanine or tryptophan, so this is likely a read error. The limits of the CDR3 on the DNA are not certain, so only TCRdb's listed CDR3 is given. The rearrangement uses TRBV6-2 or TRBV6-3 and TRBJ2-5; the D call in the table, TRBD1, was not verified against the DNA. Germline-derived CDR1 and CDR2 are MNHEY and SVGEGT. The CDR3 is 17 amino acids in total, end residues counted. The CDR3 protein is CASGDPGTGVPQETQHL.